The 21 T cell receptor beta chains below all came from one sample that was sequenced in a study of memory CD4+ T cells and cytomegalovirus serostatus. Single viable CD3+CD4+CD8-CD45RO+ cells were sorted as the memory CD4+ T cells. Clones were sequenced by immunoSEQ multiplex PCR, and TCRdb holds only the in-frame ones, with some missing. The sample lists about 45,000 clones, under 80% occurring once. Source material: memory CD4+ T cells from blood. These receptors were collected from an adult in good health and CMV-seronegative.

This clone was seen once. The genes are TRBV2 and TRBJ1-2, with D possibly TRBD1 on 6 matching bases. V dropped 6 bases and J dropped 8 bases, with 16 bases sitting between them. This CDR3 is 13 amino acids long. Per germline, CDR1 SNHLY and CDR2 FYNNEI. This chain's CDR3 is CASSQGREVGYTF. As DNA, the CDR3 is TGTGCCAGCAGCCAGGGGAGGGAAGTGGGCTACACCTTC. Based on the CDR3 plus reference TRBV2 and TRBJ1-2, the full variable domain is EPEVTQTPSHQVTQMGQEVILRCVPISNHLYFYWYRQILGQKVEFLVSFYNNEISEKSEIFDDQFSVERPDGSNFTLKIRSTKLEDSAMYFCASSQGREVGYTFGSGTRLTVV.

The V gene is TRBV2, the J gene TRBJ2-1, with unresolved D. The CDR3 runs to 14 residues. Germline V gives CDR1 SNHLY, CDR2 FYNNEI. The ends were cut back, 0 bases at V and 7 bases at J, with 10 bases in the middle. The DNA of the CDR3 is TGTGCCAGCAGTGAAGCGCTTTGGGGAAATGAGCAGTTCTTC. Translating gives CASSEALWGNEQFF.

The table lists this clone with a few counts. The CDR3 protein is CASSLEGRGTAPLHF. CDR3 DNA sequence: TGTGCCAGCAGCTTAGAGGGGCGAGGTACGGCACCCCTCCACTTT. The chain is built from TRBV7-9 and TRBJ1-6; tentative D call: TRBD1 (5 bases). Germline V lookup: CDR1 SEHNR, CDR2 FQNEAQ (reference sequence). With 1 base removed from V and 11 bases from J, the gap between germline ends came to 15 bases. The CDR3 sequence is 15 residues long.

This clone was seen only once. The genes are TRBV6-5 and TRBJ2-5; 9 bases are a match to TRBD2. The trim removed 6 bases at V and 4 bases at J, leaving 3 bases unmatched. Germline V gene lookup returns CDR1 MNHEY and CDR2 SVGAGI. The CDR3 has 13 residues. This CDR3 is CASRPSGIETQYF. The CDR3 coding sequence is TGTGCCAGCAGGCCTAGCGGGATAGAGACCCAGTACTTC.

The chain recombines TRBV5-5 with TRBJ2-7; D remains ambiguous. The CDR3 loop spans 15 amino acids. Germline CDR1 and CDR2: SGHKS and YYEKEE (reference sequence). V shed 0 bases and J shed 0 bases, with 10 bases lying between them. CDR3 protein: CASSLVVLSSYEQYF. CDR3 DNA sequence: TGTGCCAGCAGCTTGGTCGTACTAAGCTCCTACGAGCAGTACTTC.

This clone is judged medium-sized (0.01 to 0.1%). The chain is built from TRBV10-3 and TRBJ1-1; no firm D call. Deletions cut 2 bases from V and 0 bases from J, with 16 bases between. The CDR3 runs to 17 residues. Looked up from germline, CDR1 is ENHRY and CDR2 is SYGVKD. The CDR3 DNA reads TGTGCCATCAGTGAGGTACCAATGGGTCTCATGAACACTGAAGCTTTCTTT. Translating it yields CAISEVPMGLMNTEAFF.

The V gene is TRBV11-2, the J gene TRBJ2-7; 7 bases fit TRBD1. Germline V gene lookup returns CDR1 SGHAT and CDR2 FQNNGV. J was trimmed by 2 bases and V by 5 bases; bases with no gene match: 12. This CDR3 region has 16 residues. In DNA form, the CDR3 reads TGTGCCAGCAGCATGGGACAGATGGGACCCCCCTACGAGCAGTACTTC. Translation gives CASSMGQMGPPYEQYF. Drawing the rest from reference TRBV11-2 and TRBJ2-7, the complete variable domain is EAGVAQSPRYKIIEKRQSVAFWCNPISGHATLYWYQQILGQGPKLLIQFQNNGVVDDSQLPKDRFSAERLKGVDSTLKIQPAKLEDSAVYLCASSMGQMGPPYEQYFGPGTRLTVT.

The CDR3 loop is CASSRRGDIQETQYF. As DNA, the CDR3 is TGTGCCAGCAGCCGAAGGGGAGATATACAAGAGACCCAGTACTTC. The rearrangement uses TRBV7-2 and TRBJ2-5; D is perhaps TRBD1 or TRBD2 (5 bases each). CDR1 and CDR2 from the germline V gene are SGHTA and FQGNSA. The CDR3 covers 15 residues. The germline V and J ends were trimmed by 5 bases and 2 bases, with 15 bases remaining between them.

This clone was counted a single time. This chain's CDR3 is CASRPGLINEKLFF. The CDR3 DNA follows: TGTGCCAGTCGACCGGGACTGATTAATGAAAAACTGTTTTTT. This chain links TRBV28 with TRBJ1-4, with D perhaps matching TRBD1 (5 bases). The V end was cut by 9 bases, the J end by 4 bases, with 15 bases between. In germline, CDR1 is MDHEN, CDR2 SYDVKM. The CDR3 contains 14 residues.

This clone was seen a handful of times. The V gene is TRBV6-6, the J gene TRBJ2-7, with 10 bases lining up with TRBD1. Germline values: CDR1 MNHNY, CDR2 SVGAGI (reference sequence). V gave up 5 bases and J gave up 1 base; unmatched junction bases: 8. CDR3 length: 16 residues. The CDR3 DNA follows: TGTGCCAGCAGTAGGCCGCCGGGACAGGGGTCCTACGAGCAGTACTTC. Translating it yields CASSRPPGQGSYEQYF.

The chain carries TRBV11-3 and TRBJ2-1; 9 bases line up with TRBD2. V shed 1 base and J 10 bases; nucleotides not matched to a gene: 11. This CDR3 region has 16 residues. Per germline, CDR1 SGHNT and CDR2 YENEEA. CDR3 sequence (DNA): TGTGCCAGCAGCTTAGGAGGTAGGCGGGGGGGCCGCGAGCAGTTCTTC. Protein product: CASSLGGRRGGREQFF.

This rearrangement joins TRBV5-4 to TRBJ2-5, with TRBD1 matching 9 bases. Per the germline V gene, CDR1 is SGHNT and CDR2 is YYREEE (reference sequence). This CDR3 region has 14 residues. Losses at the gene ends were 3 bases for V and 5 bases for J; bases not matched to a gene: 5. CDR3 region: CASSSGQGRETQYF. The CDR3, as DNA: TGTGCCAGCAGCTCCGGACAGGGGAGGGAGACCCAGTACTTC. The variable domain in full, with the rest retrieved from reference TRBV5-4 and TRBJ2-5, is ETGVTQSPTHLIKTRGQQVTLRCSSQSGHNTVSWYQQALGQGPQFIFQYYREEENGRGNFPPRFSGLQFPNYSSELNVNALELDDSALYLCASSSGQGRETQYFGPGTRLLVL.

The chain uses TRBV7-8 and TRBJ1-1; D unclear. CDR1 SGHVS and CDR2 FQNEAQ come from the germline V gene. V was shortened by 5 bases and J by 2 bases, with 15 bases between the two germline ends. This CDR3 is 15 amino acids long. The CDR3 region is CASSPNSGSNTEAFF. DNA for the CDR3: TGTGCCAGCAGCCCCAACTCGGGATCCAACACTGAAGCTTTCTTT.

In DNA, the CDR3 is TGTGCCAGCAGCCGGGGCGCGGGTGACCCAGATACGCAGTATTTT. Protein: CASSRGAGDPDTQYF. The gene calls are TRBV7-2 and TRBJ2-3; D might be TRBD1 or TRBD2, each matching 5 bases. V was clipped by 5 bases and J by 4 bases, with 16 bases between them. The CDR3 covers 15 residues. Germline loops: CDR1 SGHTA, CDR2 FQGNSA.

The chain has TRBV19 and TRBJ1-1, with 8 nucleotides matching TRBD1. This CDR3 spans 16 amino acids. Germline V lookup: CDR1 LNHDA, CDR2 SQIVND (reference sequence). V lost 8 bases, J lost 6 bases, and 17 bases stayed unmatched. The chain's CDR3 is CASVSGSTGGVSEAFF. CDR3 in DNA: TGTGCCAGTGTTTCTGGGTCCACAGGGGGGGTTTCTGAAGCTTTCTTT.

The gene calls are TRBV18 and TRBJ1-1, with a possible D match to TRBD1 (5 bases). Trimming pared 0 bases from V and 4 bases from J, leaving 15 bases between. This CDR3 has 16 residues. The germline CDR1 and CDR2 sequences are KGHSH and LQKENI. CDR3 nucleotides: TGTGCCAGCTCACCACCGGTCAGGGTCGAGGGCACTGAAGCTTTCTTT. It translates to CASSPPVRVEGTEAFF.

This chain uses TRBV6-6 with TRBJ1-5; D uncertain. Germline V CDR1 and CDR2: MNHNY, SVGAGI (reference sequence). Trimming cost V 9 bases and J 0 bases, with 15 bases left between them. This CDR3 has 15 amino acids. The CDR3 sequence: CASREGSYSNQPQHF. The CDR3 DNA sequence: TGTGCCAGTCGGGAGGGCTCCTATAGCAATCAGCCCCAGCATTTT.

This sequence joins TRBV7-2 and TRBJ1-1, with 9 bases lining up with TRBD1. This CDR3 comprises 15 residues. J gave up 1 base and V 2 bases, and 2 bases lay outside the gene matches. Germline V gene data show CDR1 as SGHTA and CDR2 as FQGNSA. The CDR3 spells CASSLKGQGNTEAFF. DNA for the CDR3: TGTGCCAGCAGCTTAAAGGGACAGGGGAACACTGAAGCTTTCTTT.

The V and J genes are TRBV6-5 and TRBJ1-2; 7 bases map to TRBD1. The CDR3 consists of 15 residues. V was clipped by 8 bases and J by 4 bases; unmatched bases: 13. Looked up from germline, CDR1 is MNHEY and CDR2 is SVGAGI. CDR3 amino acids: CASGTERLYSYGYTF. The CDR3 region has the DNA TGTGCCAGCGGGACAGAACGACTCTATAGCTATGGCTACACCTTC.

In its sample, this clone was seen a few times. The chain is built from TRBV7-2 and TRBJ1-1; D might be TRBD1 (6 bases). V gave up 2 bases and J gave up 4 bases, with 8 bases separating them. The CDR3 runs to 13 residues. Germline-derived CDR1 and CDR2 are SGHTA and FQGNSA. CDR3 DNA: TGTGCCAGCAGCTTAAAAGGGGGCACTGAAGCTTTCTTT. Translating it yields CASSLKGGTEAFF.

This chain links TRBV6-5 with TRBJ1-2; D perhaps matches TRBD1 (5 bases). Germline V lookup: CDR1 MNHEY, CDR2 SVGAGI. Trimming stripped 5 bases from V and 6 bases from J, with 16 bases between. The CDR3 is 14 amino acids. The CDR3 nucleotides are TGTGCCAGCAGTACCCGGGACGGGCCTCATGGCTACACCTTC. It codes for CASSTRDGPHGYTF.